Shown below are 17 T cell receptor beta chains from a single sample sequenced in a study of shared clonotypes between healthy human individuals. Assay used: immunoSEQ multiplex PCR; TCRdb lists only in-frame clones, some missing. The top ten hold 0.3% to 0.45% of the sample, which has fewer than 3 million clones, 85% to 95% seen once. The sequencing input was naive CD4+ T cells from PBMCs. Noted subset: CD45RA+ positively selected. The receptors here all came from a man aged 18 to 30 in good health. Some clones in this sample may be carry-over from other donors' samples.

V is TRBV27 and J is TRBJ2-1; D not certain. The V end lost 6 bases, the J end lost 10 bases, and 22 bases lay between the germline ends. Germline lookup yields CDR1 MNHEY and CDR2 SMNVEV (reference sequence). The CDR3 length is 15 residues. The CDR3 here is CASSYKQPTPFEQFF. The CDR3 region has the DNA TGTGCCAGCAGCTACAAACAACCTACTCCGTTCGAGCAGTTCTTC.

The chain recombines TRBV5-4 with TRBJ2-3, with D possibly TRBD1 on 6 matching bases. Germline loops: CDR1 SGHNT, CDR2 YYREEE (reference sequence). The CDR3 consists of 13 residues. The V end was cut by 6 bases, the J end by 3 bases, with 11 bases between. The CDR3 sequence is CASTGTSTDTQYF. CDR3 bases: TGTGCCAGCACCGGGACATCGACAGATACGCAGTATTTT.

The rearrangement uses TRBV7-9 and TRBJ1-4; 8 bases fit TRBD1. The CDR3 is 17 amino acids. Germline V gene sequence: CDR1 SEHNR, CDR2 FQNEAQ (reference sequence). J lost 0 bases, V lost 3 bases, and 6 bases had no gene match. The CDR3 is CASSFPGQASTNEKLFF. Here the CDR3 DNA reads TGTGCCAGCAGCTTCCCGGGACAGGCCTCAACTAATGAAAAACTGTTTTTT.

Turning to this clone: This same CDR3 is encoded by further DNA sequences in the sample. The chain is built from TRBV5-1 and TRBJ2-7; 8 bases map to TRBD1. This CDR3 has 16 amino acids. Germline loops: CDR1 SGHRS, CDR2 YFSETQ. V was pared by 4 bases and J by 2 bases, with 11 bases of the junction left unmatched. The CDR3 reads CASSLGGTGGAYEQYF. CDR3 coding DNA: TGCGCCAGCAGCCTTGGGGGGACAGGTGGGGCCTACGAGCAGTACTTC.

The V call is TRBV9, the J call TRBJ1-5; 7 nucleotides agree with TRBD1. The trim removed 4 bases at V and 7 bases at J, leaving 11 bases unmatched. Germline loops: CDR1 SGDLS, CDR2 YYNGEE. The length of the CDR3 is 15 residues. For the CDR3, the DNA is TGTGCCAGCAGCCCTGGGACAGTCGGGTTGCAGCCCCAGCATTTT. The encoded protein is CASSPGTVGLQPQHF.

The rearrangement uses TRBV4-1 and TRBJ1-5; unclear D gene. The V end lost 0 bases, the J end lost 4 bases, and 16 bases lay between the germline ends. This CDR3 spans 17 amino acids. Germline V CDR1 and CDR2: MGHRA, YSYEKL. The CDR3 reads CASSQEIIGLRNQPQHF. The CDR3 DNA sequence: TGCGCCAGCAGCCAAGAAATCATAGGACTCCGAAATCAGCCCCAGCATTTT.

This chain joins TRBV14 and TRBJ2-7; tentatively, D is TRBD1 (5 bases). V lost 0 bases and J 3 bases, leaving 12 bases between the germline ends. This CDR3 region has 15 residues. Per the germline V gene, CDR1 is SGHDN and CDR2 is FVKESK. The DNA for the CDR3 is TGTGCCAGCAGCCAAGAGGTCAGGGTTAACTACGAGCAGTACTTC. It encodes CASSQEVRVNYEQYF.

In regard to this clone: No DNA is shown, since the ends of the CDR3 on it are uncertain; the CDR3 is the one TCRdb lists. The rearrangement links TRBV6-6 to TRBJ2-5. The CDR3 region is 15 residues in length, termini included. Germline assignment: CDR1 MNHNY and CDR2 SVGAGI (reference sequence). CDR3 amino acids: CASTRFGAGQETQYF.

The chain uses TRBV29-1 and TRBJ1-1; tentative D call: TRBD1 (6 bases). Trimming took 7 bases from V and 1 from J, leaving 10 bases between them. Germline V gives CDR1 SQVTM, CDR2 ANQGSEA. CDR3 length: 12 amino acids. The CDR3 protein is CSAPGQNTEAFF. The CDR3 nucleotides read TGCAGCGCCCCGGGACAGAACACTGAAGCTTTCTTT.

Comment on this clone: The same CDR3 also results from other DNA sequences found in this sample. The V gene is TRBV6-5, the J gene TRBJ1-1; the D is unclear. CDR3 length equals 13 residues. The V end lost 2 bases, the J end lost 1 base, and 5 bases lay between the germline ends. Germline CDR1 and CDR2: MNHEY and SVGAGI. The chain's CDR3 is CASSYVPNTEAFF. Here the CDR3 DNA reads TGTGCCAGCAGTTACGTCCCGAACACTGAAGCTTTCTTT.

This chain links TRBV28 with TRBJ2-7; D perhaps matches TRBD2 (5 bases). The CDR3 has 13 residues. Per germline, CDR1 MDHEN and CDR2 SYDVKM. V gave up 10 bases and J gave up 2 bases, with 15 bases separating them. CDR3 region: CATKPGSTYEQYF. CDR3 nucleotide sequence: TGTGCCACCAAACCGGGATCCACCTACGAGCAGTACTTC.

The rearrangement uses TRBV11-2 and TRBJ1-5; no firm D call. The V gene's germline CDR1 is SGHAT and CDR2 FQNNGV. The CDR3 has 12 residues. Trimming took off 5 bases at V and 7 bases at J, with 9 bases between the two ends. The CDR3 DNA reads TGTGCCAGCAGCATTTCCGGACAGCCCCAGCATTTT. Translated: CASSISGQPQHF.

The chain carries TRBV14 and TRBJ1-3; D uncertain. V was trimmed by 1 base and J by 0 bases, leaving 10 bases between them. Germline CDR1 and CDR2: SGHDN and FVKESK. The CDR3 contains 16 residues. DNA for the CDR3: TGTGCCAGCAGCCAAGCCACCTGGTTCTCTGGAAACACCATATATTTT. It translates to CASSQATWFSGNTIYF.

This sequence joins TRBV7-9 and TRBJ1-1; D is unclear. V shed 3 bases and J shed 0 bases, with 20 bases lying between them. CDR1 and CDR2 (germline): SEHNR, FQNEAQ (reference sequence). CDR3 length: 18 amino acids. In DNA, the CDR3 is TGTGCCAGCAGCTTTCCTCGGGGAGCAGGCGTCATGAACACTGAAGCTTTCTTT. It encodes CASSFPRGAGVMNTEAFF.

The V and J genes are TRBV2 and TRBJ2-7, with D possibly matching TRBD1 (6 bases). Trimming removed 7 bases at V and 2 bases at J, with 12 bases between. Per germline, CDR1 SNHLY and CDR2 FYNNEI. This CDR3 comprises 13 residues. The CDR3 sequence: CASTRQATYEQYF. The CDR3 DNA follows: TGTGCCAGCACTAGACAGGCCACCTACGAGCAGTACTTC. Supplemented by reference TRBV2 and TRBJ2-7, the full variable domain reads EPEVTQTPSHQVTQMGQEVILRCVPISNHLYFYWYRQILGQKVEFLVSFYNNEISEKSEIFDDQFSVERPDGSNFTLKIRSTKLEDSAMYFCASTRQATYEQYFGPGTRLTVT.

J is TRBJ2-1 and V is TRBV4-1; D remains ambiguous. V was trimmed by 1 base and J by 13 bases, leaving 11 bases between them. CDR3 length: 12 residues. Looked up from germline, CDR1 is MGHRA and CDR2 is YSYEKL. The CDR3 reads CASSQGLASQFF. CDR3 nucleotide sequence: TGCGCCAGCAGCCAAGGGTTGGCCAGTCAGTTCTTC.

The CDR3 nucleotides read TGTGCCAGCAGTGATCAACTAGCAGCAGATACGCAGTATTTT. As protein: CASSDQLAADTQYF. The chain recombines TRBV25-1 with TRBJ2-3, with D perhaps TRBD2 (6 bases). The CDR3 consists of 14 residues. The V end was cut by 3 bases, the J end by 4 bases, with 11 bases between. Germline V CDR1 and CDR2: MGHDK, SYGVNS.